These 20 T cell receptor beta chains were all obtained from the same sample, sequenced in a study of blood T cell repertoires in COVID-19. Libraries were prepared by immunoSEQ multiplex PCR; TCRdb keeps only in-frame clonotypes and omits some of them. The table shows around 110,000 clones, with over 80% occurring only once. The sample was peripheral blood. These TCRs come from a woman in her seventies with acute or convalescent COVID-19.

This chain joins TRBV9 and TRBJ2-7; 9 bases agree with TRBD2. J gave up 1 base and V 4 bases, and 9 bases lay outside the gene matches. CDR3 size: 16 residues. Germline CDR1 is SGDLS and CDR2 is YYNGEE. The CDR3 coding sequence is TGTGCCAGCAGCCCCCGGCTAGCGGGATCATCCTACGAGCAGTACTTC. Amino acids: CASSPRLAGSSYEQYF.

The V gene is TRBV6-5, the J gene TRBJ2-7; tentative D call: TRBD2 (5 bases). Germline loops: CDR1 MNHEY, CDR2 SVGAGI. The germline V and J ends were trimmed by 8 bases and 0 bases, with 11 bases remaining between them. The CDR3 is 13 residues long. The CDR3 DNA is TGTGCCAGCGGAAGGGAGTTCTCCTACGAGCAGTACTTC. Translating it yields CASGREFSYEQYF.

The CDR3 reads CASSLGLPAYNEQFF. CDR3 in DNA: TGTGCCAGCAGCCTGGGGCTCCCTGCCTACAATGAGCAGTTCTTC. The J gene is TRBJ2-1, the V gene TRBV7-6; weak D call: TRBD1 (5 bases). The CDR3 spans 15 residues. Germline V gene data show CDR1 as SGHVS and CDR2 as FNYEAQ. Trimming took off 5 bases at V and 2 bases at J, with 13 bases between the two ends.

This chain joins TRBV6-5 and TRBJ2-7; 7 nucleotides agree with TRBD1. Germline V gives CDR1 MNHEY, CDR2 SVGAGI. CDR3 size: 14 residues. The V segment lost 7 bases and the J segment 2 bases; nucleotides outside the gene matches: 8. The CDR3 reads CASTADRVPYEQYF. The CDR3 coding sequence is TGTGCCAGCACCGCAGACAGGGTTCCCTACGAGCAGTACTTC.

The chain employs TRBV5-1 and TRBJ2-3, with D uncertain. Trimming removed 0 bases from V and 0 bases from J, with 8 bases in between. The CDR3 consists of 15 residues. Germline-derived CDR1 and CDR2 are SGHRS and YFSETQ. CDR3 sequence reads: CASSLGSTSTDTQYF. CDR3 DNA sequence: TGCGCCAGCAGCTTGGGTTCGACAAGCACAGATACGCAGTATTTT. Filled out from reference TRBV5-1 and TRBJ2-3, the complete variable domain reads KAGVTQTPRYLIKTRGQQVTLSCSPISGHRSVSWYQQTPGQGLQFLFEYFSETQRNKGNFPGRFSGRQFSNSRSEMNVSTLELGDSALYLCASSLGSTSTDTQYFGPGTRLTVL.

The rearrangement joins TRBV5-5 to TRBJ2-1; 9 bases align to TRBD2. This CDR3 is 17 amino acids long. Germline V gene sequence: CDR1 SGHKS, CDR2 YYEKEE (reference sequence). The ends lost 4 bases at V and 3 bases at J; junction bases unmatched: 11. CDR3 DNA sequence: TGTGCCAGCAGCCCGGTGGCCGCTAGCGGGGTCTACAATGAGCAGTTCTTC. Its protein product is CASSPVAASGVYNEQFF. The full variable domain, completed using reference TRBV5-5 and TRBJ2-1, is DAGVTQSPTHLIKTRGQQVTLRCSPISGHKSVSWYQQVLGQGPQFIFQYYEKEERGRGNFPDRFSARQFPNYSSELNVNALLLGDSALYLCASSPVAASGVYNEQFFGPGTRLTVL.

This clone came up once. The CDR3 nucleotides read TGTGCCACAACTAGCGGGTATGAGCAGTTCTTC. Its translation: CATTSGYEQFF. The chain links TRBV6-5 to TRBJ2-1, with TRBD2 matching 9 bases. The V and J ends lost 10 bases and 8 bases, in that order; junction bases with no gene match: 3. Looked up from germline, CDR1 is MNHEY and CDR2 is SVGAGI. The length of the CDR3 is 11 residues.

The genes are TRBV5-1 and TRBJ1-1, with D perhaps matching TRBD1 (5 bases). The V end was cut by 0 bases, the J end by 0 bases, with 9 bases between. Germline V gives CDR1 SGHRS, CDR2 YFSETQ. The CDR3 runs to 15 residues. CDR3 sequence reads: CASSLGGGMNTEAFF. CDR3 sequence (DNA): TGCGCCAGCAGCTTGGGTGGGGGGATGAACACTGAAGCTTTCTTT.

This chain joins TRBV5-6 and TRBJ2-7; maybe TRBD2 (6 bases). CDR1 is SGHDT and CDR2 is YYEEEE in the germline V gene. With 2 bases removed from V and 4 bases from J, the gap between germline ends came to 16 bases. The CDR3 has 15 amino acids. CDR3 DNA sequence: TGTGCCAGCAGCTTAATCGTTCTGGGAGGATACGAGCAGTACTTC. Translation: CASSLIVLGGYEQYF.

The J gene is TRBJ1-2, the V gene TRBV11-2, with D perhaps TRBD1 (6 bases). Germline V gene lookup returns CDR1 SGHAT and CDR2 FQNNGV. V lost 2 bases and J lost 4, with 8 bases in between. The CDR3 is made up of 13 amino acids. CDR3 in DNA: TGTGCCAGCAGCTTATTACAGGGCTATGGCTACACCTTC. Its protein product is CASSLLQGYGYTF.

The chain has TRBV6-2 or TRBV6-3 and TRBJ1-4; no clear D gene. Trimming shortened V by 6 bases and J by 12 bases, and 17 bases separated the two germline ends. Per the germline V gene, CDR1 is MNHEY and CDR2 is SVGEGT. The CDR3 runs 13 residues. The CDR3 here is CASSHSAARELFF. CDR3 nucleotide sequence: TGTGCCAGCAGCCACTCGGCGGCACGGGAACTGTTTTTT.

This chain uses TRBV6-2 or TRBV6-3 with TRBJ1-1, with TRBD1 matching 7 bases. This CDR3 is 15 amino acids long. Germline V lookup: CDR1 MNHEY, CDR2 SVGEGT. Trimming at V came to 5 bases and at J to 6 bases, leaving 12 bases not matched to a gene. As DNA, the CDR3 is TGTGCCAGCAGTCACAAGACAGGGAGGTTCGCTGAAGCTTTCTTT. It encodes CASSHKTGRFAEAFF.

This chain uses TRBV6-5 with TRBJ2-2, with 7 bases that match TRBD2. The length of the CDR3 is 14 residues. Germline V lookup: CDR1 MNHEY, CDR2 SVGAGI. J gave up 6 bases and V 4 bases, and 5 bases lay outside the gene matches. In DNA form, the CDR3 reads TGTGCCAGCAGTTTACTCCGGGGGGCCGGGGAGCTGTTTTTT. The encoded protein is CASSLLRGAGELFF.

J is TRBJ1-4 and V is TRBV27, with TRBD1 as a possible D gene (5 bases). V was shortened by 0 bases and J by 5 bases, with 10 bases between the two germline ends. CDR1 MNHEY and CDR2 SMNVEV come from the germline V gene (reference sequence). The CDR3 runs to 15 residues. Written as DNA, the CDR3 is TGTGCCAGCAGTTTATCGGCAGGGTTGAATGAAAAACTGTTTTTT. Its translation is CASSLSAGLNEKLFF.

The chain carries TRBV12-3 or TRBV12-4 and TRBJ2-5; D ambiguous. V was cut by 3 bases and J by 7 bases, with 6 bases left in between. The CDR3 spans 11 residues. The CDR3 loop reads CASSFSGTQYF. CDR3 nucleotides: TGTGCCAGCAGTTTCTCCGGGACCCAGTACTTC.

This sequence joins TRBV10-3 and TRBJ2-3; 7 nucleotides line up with TRBD1. The CDR3 runs to 16 residues. V lost 6 bases to trimming and J lost 0 bases; unmatched junction nucleotides: 9. Germline lookup yields CDR1 ENHRY and CDR2 SYGVKD. The DNA of the CDR3 is TGTGCCATCAGCTCTCCGGACAGGCCAAGCACAGATACGCAGTATTTT. Protein product: CAISSPDRPSTDTQYF.

This chain connects TRBV19 to TRBJ1-2; 11 nucleotides agree with TRBD1. This CDR3 has 15 amino acids. The germline V gene encodes CDR1 LNHDA and CDR2 SQIVND (reference sequence). Trimming at V came to 5 bases and at J to 6 bases, leaving 8 bases not matched to a gene. CDR3 amino acids: CASSLPGQGDNGYTF. The CDR3 coding sequence is TGTGCCAGTAGTCTGCCGGGACAGGGGGACAATGGCTACACCTTC.

The genes are TRBV5-1 and TRBJ2-2; a possible D gene is TRBD2 (6 bases). The ends were cut back, 0 bases at V and 1 base at J, with 13 bases in the middle. CDR1 is SGHRS and CDR2 is YFSETQ in the germline V gene. This CDR3 has 17 amino acids. CDR3 sequence: CASSLAPRDRNTGELFF. As DNA, the CDR3 is TGCGCCAGCAGCTTGGCCCCGCGGGATAGGAACACCGGGGAGCTGTTTTTT.

The chain joins TRBV5-5 to TRBJ1-3, with D unresolved. CDR3 length: 16 residues. V was clipped by 0 bases and J by 0 bases, with 10 bases between them. Germline V lookup: CDR1 SGHKS, CDR2 YYEKEE (reference sequence). As DNA, the CDR3 is TGTGCCAGCAGCTTGGCCGGCGAGGCCTCTGGAAACACCATATATTTT. Its protein is CASSLAGEASGNTIYF. The full variable domain, with the rest looked up from reference TRBV5-5 and TRBJ1-3, is DAGVTQSPTHLIKTRGQQVTLRCSPISGHKSVSWYQQVLGQGPQFIFQYYEKEERGRGNFPDRFSARQFPNYSSELNVNALLLGDSALYLCASSLAGEASGNTIYFGEGSWLTVV.

V gene TRBV27 combines with J gene TRBJ1-6, with D possibly matching TRBD1 (5 bases). CDR3 length: 12 amino acids. The germline CDR1 and CDR2 sequences are MNHEY and SMNVEV (reference sequence). V lost 4 bases to trimming and J lost 14 bases, with 12 bases between them. Here the CDR3 DNA reads TGTGCCAGCAGTTATGCGGGGGGATCCCTCCACTTT. It translates to CASSYAGGSLHF.